This TCR beta chain was retrieved from a study of tumor-infiltrating lymphocytes in oesophageal squamous cell carcinoma. The V gene end was trimmed by 5 bases and the J gene end by 2 bases; junction bases not matched to a gene: 6. Germline loops: CDR1 SGHTA, CDR2 FQGNSA. The CDR3 is 15 amino acids. TCRdb re-called the PCR reads with MiXCR, one entry per CDR3 protein. The sample includes over 11,000 distinct CDR3 sequences, roughly 47% of them seen just once. This TCR was recovered from a male donor with esophageal squamous cell carcinoma. Sequenced input: blood. The chain links TRBV7-2 to TRBJ2-3, with 8 bases aligning to TRBD2. The CDR3 reads CASSPQAGATDTQYF. DNA of the CDR3: TGTGCCAGCAGCCCACAAGCGGGAGCCACAGATACGCAGTATTTT.